Listed below are T cell receptor beta chains from one sample, sequenced in a study of breast tumors, draining lymph nodes, adjacent tissues. Via MiXCR, TCRdb re-called the multiplex PCR reads, giving one row per CDR3 protein. The repertoire holds under 250,000 distinct CDR3 sequences, with roughly 32% as singletons. Sample: axillary lymph node tissue. These receptor sequences come from a female donor with breast cancer. Some clones in this sample may be carry-over from other donors' samples. CDR3s include the opening cysteine and the closing phenylalanine or tryptophan. Each record gives: CDR3 protein, CDR3 DNA, J gene, clone size, V gene, D gene, CDR3 length. A D gene is named only where the DNA matches it firmly. Part of the rows lack a size; the others show once, few, many or a class for expanded clones.

CDR3 protein: CASSPPFGSGIRGQFF
CDR3 DNA: TGTGCCAGCAGCCCCCCTTTCGGTAGCGGGATCAGGGGGCAGTTCTTC
J gene: TRBJ2-1
clone size: many
V gene: TRBV11-2
D gene: TRBD2
CDR3 length: 16

CDR3 protein: CASSQGQFNEKLFF
CDR3 DNA: TGTGCCAGCAGCCAGGGACAGTTTAATGAAAAACTGTTTTTT
J gene: TRBJ1-4
clone size: -
V gene: TRBV6-6
D gene: TRBD1
CDR3 length: 14

CDR3 protein: CASSVATGLAVYTEQFF
CDR3 DNA: TGTGCCAGCAGCGTAGCAACCGGACTAGCGGTTTACACTGAGCAGTTCTTC
J gene: TRBJ2-1
clone size: few
V gene: TRBV9
D gene: TRBD2
CDR3 length: 17

CDR3 protein: CAWSPFPGHLDQPRHF
CDR3 DNA: TGTGCCTGGAGCCCATTCCCGGGACACTTGGATCAGCCCCGGCATTTT
J gene: TRBJ1-5
clone size: -
V gene: TRBV30
D gene: -
CDR3 length: 16

CDR3 protein: CASSPQGGGNTF
CDR3 DNA: TGTGCCAGCAGCCCACAGGGGGGCGGAAACACCTTC
J gene: TRBJ1-2
clone size: once
V gene: TRBV7-8
D gene: TRBD1
CDR3 length: 12

CDR3 protein: CASSLLSPQETQYF
CDR3 DNA: TGTGCCAGCAGCTTACTATCCCCTCAAGAGACCCAGTACTTC
J gene: TRBJ2-5
clone size: many
V gene: TRBV7-9
D gene: -
CDR3 length: 14

CDR3 protein: CASSLDRVNQPQHF
CDR3 DNA: TGTGCCAGCAGCCTGGACAGGGTAAATCAGCCCCAGCATTTT
J gene: TRBJ1-5
clone size: many
V gene: TRBV12-3/TRBV12-4
D gene: TRBD1
CDR3 length: 14

CDR3 protein: CASSPPAVLDDQPQHF
CDR3 DNA: TGCGCCAGCAGTCCCCCCGCGGTTCTGGACGATCAGCCCCAGCATTTT
J gene: TRBJ1-5
clone size: many
V gene: TRBV5-1
D gene: -
CDR3 length: 16

CDR3 protein: CAISGEKGGTDTQYF
CDR3 DNA: TGTGCCATCAGTGGAGAGAAGGGGGGCACAGATACGCAGTATTTT
J gene: TRBJ2-3
clone size: -
V gene: TRBV10-3
D gene: -
CDR3 length: 15

CDR3 protein: CASSRTGGDWGSPLHF
CDR3 DNA: TGTGCCAGCAGCCGGACAGGGGGCGACTGGGGGTCACCCCTCCACTTT
J gene: TRBJ1-6
clone size: many
V gene: TRBV3-1
D gene: TRBD1
CDR3 length: 16